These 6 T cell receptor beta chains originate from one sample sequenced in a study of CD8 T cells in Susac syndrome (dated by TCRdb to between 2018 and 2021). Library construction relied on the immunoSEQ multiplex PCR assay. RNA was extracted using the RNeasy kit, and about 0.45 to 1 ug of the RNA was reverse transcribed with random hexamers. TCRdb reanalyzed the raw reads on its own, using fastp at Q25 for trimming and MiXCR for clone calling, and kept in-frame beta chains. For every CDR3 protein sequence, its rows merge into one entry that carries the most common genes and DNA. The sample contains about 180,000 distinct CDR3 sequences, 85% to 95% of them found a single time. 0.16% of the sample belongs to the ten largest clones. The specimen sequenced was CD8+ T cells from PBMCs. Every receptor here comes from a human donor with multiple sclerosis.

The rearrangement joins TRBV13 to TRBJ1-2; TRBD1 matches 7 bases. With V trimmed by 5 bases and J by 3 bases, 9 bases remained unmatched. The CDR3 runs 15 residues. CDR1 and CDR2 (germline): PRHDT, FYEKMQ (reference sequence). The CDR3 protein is CASSASDREHYGYTF. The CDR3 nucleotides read TGTGCCAGCAGCGCCAGTGACAGGGAGCACTATGGCTACACCTTC.

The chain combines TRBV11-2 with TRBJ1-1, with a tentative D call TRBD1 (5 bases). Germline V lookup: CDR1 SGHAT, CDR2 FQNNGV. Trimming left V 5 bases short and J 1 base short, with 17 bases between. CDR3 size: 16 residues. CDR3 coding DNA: TGTGCCAGCAGCAGTTTGCAGGGACTCCCGAACACTGAAGCTTTCTTT. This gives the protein CASSSLQGLPNTEAFF.

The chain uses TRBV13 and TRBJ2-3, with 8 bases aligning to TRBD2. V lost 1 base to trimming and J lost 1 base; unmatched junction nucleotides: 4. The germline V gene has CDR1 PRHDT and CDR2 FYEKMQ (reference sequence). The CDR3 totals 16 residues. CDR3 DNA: TGTGCCAGCAGCTTAGAGCGGGGGAGTGGCACAGATACGCAGTATTTT. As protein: CASSLERGSGTDTQYF.

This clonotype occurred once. This chain's CDR3 is CASSEADRGPDNEKLFF. CDR3 bases: TGTGCCAGCAGTGAAGCGGACAGGGGGCCGGATAATGAAAAACTGTTTTTT. The chain is built from TRBV2 and TRBJ1-4; TRBD1 aligns across 11 bases. The CDR3 extends over 17 amino acids. J was trimmed by 4 bases and V by 0 bases; bases with no gene match: 4. Germline assignment: CDR1 SNHLY and CDR2 FYNNEI.

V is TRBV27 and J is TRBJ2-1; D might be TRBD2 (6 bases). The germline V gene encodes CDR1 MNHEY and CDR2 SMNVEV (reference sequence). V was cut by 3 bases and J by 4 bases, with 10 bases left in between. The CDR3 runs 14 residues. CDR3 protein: CASSFLAEYNEQFF. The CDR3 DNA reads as TGTGCCAGCAGTTTCTTAGCGGAATACAATGAGCAGTTCTTC.

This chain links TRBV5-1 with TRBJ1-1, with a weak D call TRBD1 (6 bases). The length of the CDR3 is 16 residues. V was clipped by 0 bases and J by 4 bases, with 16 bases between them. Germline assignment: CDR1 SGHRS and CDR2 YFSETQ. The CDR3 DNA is TGCGCCAGCAGCTTGGCCACGGGGGGGCGAATCACTGAAGCTTTCTTT. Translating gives CASSLATGGRITEAFF.